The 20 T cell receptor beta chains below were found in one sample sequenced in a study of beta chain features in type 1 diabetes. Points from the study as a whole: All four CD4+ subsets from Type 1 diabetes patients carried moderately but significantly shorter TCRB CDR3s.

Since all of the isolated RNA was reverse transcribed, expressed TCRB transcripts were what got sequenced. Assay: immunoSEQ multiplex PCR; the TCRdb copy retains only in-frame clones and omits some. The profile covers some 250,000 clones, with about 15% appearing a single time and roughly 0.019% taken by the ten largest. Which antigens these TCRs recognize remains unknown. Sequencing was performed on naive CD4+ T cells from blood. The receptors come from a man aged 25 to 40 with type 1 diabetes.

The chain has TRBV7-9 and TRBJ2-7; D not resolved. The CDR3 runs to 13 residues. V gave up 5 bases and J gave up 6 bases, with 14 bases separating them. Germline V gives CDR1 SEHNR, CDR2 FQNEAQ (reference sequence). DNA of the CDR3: TGTGCCAGCAGCCCGGAGAGTCTTGGCGAGCAGTACTTC. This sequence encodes CASSPESLGEQYF.

CDR3 in DNA: TGTGCCAGCAGTTACTCGATCACAGGGTGGGACACTGAAGCTTTCTTT. Protein: CASSYSITGWDTEAFF. This chain uses TRBV6-5 with TRBJ1-1; D perhaps matches TRBD1 (6 bases). V was clipped by 0 bases and J by 3 bases, with 14 bases between them. Germline V CDR1 and CDR2: MNHEY, SVGAGI. The CDR3 is 16 amino acids.

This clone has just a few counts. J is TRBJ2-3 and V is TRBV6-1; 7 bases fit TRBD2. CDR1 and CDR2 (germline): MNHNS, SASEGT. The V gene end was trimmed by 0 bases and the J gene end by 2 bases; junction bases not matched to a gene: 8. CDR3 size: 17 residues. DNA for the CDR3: TGTGCCAGCAGTGAAGCTTGGCTAGCGGACCTCACAGATACGCAGTATTTT. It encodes CASSEAWLADLTDTQYF.

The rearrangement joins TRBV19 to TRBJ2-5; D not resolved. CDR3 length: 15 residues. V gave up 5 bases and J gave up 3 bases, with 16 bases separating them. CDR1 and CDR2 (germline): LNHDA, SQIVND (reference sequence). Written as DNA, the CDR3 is TGTGCCAGTAGTCTCGCCACCCCCCCGGAAGAGACCCAGTACTTC. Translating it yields CASSLATPPEETQYF.

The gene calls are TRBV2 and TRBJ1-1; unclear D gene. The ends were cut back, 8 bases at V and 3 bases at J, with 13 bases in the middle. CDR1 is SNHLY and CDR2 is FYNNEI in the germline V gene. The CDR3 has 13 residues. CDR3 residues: CASANSWDTEAFF. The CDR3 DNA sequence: TGTGCCAGCGCCAACAGTTGGGACACTGAAGCTTTCTTT.

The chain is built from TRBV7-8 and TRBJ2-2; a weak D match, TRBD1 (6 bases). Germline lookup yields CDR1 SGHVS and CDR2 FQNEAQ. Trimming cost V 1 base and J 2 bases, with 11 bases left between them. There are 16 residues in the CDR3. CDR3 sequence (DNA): TGTGCCAGCAGCTTAGAGGGCAGGGGAAACACCGGGGAGCTGTTTTTT. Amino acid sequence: CASSLEGRGNTGELFF.

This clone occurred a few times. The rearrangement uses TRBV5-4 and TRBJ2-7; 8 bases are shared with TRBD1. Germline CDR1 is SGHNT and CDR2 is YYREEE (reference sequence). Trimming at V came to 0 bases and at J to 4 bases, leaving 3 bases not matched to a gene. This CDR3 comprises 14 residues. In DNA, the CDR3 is TGTGCCAGCAGCTTGGGACGACAGGGGTACGAGCAGTACTTC. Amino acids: CASSLGRQGYEQYF.

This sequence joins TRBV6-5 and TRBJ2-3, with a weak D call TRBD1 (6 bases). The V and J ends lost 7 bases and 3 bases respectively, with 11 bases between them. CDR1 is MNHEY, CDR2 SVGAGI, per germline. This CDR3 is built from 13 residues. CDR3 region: CASKVQGTDTQYF. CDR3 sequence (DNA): TGTGCCAGCAAAGTCCAGGGGACAGATACGCAGTATTTT.

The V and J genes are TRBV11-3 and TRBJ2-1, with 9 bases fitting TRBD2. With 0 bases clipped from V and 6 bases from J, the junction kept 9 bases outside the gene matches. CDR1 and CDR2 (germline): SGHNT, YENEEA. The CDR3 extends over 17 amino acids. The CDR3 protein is CASSLDMETSGPNEQFF. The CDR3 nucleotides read TGTGCCAGCAGCTTAGATATGGAGACTAGCGGTCCCAATGAGCAGTTCTTC.

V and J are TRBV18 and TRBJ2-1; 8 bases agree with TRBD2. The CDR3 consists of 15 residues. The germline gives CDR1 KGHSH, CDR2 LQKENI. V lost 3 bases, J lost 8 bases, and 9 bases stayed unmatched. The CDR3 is CASSPSLAAAHEQFF. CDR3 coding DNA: TGTGCCAGCTCACCGTCACTAGCGGCGGCGCATGAGCAGTTCTTC.

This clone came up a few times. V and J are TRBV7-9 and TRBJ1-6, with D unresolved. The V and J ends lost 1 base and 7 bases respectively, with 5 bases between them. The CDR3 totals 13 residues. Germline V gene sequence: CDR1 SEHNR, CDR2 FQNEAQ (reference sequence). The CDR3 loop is CASSLEENSPLHF. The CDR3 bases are TGTGCCAGCAGCTTAGAGGAGAATTCACCCCTCCACTTT.

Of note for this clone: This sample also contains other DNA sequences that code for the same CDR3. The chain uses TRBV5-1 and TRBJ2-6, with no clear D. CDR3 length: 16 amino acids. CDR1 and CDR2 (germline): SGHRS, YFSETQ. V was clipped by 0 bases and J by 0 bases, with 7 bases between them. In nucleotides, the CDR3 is TGCGCCAGCAGCTTGGGTGGCAGCTCTGGGGCCAACGTCCTGACTTTC. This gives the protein CASSLGGSSGANVLTF.

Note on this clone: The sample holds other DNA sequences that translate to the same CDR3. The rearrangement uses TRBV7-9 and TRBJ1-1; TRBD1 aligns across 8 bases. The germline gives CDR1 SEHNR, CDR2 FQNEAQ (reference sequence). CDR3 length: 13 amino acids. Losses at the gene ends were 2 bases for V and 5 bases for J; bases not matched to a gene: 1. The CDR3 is CASSLTGGTEAFF. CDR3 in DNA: TGTGCCAGCAGCTTAACAGGGGGTACTGAAGCTTTCTTT.

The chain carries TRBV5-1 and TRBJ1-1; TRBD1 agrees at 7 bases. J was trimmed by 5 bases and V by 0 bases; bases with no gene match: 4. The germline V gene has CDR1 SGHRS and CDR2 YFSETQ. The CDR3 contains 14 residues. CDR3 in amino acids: CASSLGKTGTEAFF. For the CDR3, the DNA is TGCGCCAGCAGCTTGGGGAAGACAGGGACTGAAGCTTTCTTT. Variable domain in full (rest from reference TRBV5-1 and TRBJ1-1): KAGVTQTPRYLIKTRGQQVTLSCSPISGHRSVSWYQQTPGQGLQFLFEYFSETQRNKGNFPGRFSGRQFSNSRSEMNVSTLELGDSALYLCASSLGKTGTEAFFGQGTRLTVV.

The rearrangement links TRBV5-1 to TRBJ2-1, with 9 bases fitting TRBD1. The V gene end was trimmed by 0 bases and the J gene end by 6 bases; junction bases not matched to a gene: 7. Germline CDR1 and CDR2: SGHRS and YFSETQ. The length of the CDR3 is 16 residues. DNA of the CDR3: TGCGCCAGCAGCTTGGACGGGACAGGGTTGGTCAATGAGCAGTTCTTC. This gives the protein CASSLDGTGLVNEQFF.

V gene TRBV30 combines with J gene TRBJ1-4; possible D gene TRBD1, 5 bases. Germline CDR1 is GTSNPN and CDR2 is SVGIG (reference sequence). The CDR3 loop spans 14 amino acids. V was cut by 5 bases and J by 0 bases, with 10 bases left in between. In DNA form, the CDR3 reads TGTGCCTGGGCCCAGGGTGCAACTAATGAAAAACTGTTTTTT. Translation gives CAWAQGATNEKLFF. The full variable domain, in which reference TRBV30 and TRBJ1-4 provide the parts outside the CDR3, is SQTIHQWPATLVQPVGSPLSLECTVEGTSNPNLYWYRQAAGRGLQLLFYSVGIGQISSEVPQNLSASRPQDRQFILSSKKLLLSDSGFYLCAWAQGATNEKLFFGSGTQLSVL.

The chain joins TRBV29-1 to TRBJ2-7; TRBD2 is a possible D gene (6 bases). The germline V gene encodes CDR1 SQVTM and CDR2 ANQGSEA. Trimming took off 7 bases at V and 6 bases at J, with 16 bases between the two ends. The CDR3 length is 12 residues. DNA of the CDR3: TGCAGCGCCCGGGGGTTCGCGGGCGAGCAGTACTTC. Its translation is CSARGFAGEQYF.

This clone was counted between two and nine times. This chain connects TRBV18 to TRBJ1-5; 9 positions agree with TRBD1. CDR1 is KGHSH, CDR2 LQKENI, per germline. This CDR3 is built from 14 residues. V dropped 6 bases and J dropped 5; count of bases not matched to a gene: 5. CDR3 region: CASSPGQGHQPQHF. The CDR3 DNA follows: TGTGCCAGCTCGCCGGGACAGGGTCATCAGCCCCAGCATTTT.

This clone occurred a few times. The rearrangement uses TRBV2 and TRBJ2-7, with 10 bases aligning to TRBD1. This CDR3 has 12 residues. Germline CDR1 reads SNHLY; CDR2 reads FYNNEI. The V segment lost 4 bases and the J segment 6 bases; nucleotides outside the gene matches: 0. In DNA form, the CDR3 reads TGTGCCAGCAGTGGGGACAGGGGCGAGCAGTACTTC. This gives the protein CASSGDRGEQYF.

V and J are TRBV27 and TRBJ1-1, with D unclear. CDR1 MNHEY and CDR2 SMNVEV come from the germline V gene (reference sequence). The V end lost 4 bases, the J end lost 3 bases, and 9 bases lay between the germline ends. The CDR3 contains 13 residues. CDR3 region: CASSWGVDTEAFF. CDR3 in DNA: TGTGCCAGCAGTTGGGGAGTGGACACTGAAGCTTTCTTT.